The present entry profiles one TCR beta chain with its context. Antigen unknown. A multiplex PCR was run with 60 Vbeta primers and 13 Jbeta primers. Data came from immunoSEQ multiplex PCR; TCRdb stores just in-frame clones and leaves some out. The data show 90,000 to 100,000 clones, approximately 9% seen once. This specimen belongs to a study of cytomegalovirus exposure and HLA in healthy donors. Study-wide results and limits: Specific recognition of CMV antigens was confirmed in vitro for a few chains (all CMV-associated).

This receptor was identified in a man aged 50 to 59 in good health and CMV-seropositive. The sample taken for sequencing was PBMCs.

In DNA form, the CDR3 reads TGTGCCTGGAGTGCGACAGGGTATGGCTACACCTTC. Translation gives CAWSATGYGYTF. The chain uses TRBV30 and TRBJ1-2, with TRBD1 matching 7 bases. Looked up from germline, CDR1 is GTSNPN and CDR2 is SVGIG (reference sequence). This CDR3 contains 12 residues. The junction had 1 base not matched to a gene; V was cut back by 1 base and J by 5 bases.